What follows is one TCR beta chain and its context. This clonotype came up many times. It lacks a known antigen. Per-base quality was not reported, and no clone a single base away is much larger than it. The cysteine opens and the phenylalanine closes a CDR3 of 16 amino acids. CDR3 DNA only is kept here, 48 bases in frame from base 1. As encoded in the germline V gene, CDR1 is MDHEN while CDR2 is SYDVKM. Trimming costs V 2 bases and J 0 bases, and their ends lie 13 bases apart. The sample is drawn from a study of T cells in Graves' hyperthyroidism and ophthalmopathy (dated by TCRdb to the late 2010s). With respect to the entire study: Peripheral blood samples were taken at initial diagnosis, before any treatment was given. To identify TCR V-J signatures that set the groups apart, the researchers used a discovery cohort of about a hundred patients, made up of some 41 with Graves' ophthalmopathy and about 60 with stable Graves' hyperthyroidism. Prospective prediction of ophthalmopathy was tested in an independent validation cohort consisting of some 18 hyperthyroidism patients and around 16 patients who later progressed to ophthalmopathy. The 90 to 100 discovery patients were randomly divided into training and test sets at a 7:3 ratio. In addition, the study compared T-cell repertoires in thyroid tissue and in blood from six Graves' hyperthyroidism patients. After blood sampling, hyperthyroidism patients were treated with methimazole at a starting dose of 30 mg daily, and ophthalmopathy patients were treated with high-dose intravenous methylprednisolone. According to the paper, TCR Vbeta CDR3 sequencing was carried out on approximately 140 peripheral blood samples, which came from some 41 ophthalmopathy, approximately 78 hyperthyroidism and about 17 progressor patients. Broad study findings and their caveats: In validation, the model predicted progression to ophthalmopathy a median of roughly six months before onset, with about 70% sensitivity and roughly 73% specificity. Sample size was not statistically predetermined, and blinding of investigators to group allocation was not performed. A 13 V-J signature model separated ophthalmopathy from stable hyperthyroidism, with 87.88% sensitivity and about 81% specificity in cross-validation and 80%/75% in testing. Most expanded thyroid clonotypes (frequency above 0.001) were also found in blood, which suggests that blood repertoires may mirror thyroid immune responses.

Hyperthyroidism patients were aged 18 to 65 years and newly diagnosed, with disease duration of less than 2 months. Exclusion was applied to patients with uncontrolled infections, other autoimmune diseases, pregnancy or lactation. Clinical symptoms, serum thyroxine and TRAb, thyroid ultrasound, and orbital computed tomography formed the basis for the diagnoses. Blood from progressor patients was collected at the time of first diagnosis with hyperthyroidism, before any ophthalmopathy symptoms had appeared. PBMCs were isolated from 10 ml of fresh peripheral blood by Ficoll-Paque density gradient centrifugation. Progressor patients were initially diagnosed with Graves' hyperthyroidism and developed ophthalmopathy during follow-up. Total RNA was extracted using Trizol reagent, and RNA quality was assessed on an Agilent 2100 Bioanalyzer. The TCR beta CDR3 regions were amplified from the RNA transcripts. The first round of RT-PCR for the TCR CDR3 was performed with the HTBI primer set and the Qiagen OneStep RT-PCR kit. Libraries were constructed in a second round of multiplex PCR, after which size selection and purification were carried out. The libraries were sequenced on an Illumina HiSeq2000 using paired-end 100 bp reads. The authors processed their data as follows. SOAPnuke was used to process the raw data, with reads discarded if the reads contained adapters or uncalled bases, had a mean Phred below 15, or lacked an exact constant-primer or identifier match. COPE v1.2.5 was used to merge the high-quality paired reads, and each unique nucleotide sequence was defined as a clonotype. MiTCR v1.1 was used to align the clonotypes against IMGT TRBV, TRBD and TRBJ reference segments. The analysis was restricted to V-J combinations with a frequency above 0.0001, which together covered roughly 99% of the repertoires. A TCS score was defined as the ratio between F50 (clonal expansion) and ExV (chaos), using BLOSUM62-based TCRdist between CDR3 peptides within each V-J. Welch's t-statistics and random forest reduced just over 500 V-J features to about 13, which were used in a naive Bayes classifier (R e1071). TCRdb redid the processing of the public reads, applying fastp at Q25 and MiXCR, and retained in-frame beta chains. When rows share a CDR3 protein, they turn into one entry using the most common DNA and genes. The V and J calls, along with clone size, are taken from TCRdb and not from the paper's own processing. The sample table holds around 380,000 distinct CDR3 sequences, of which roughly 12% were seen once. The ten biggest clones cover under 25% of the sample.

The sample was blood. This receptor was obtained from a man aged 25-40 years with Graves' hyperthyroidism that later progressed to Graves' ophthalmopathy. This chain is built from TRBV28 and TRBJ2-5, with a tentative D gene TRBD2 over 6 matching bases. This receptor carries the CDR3 CASSLRGSGYQETQYF. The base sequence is TGTGCCAGCAGTTTACGGGGGAGCGGTTACCAAGAGACCCAGTACTTC.